These T cell receptor beta chains were read from a single sample in a study of blood T cell repertoires in COVID-19. TCRdb's copy holds only in-frame clones and misses some; the assay was immunoSEQ multiplex PCR. The data show about 160,000 clones, with 79% seen just once and around 8% held by the top ten. Sequenced material: peripheral blood. These TCRs come from a woman between 55 and 75 years old with COVID-19, enrolled during active disease. Each CDR3 is given with its conserved first and last residue.

j_call,v_call,cdr3_aa
TRBJ2-1,TRBV5-5,CASSLFSDNEQFF
TRBJ2-7,TRBV4-2,CASSPGLAGVSYEQYF
TRBJ2-3,TRBV20-1,CSASIRGRVPDTQYF
TRBJ1-1,TRBV11-1,CASSHDTEAFF
TRBJ2-7,TRBV24-1,CATSDSSGRAAYEQYF
TRBJ1-4,TRBV6-5,CASSSPGSANEKLFF
TRBJ1-5,TRBV11-3,CASPLGRGPQPQHF
TRBJ1-5,TRBV6-5,CASRKQGPSNQPQHF
TRBJ1-4,TRBV6-2/TRBV6-3,CASSRNSNEKLFF
TRBJ2-1,TRBV29-1,CSVEGEGFYNEQFF
TRBJ2-4,TRBV5-6,CASRAAGTVGNIQYF
TRBJ2-1,TRBV27,CASSVSGRPYNEQFF
TRBJ2-6,TRBV5-1,CASRTSSGANVLTF
TRBJ2-7,TRBV7-2,CASSYSGSYEQYF
TRBJ2-3,TRBV7-8,CASSWSAGVNTDTQYF
TRBJ2-7,TRBV7-3,CASSSPGLAGGRSYEQYF
TRBJ2-5,TRBV7-9,CASSLGGTSGLETQYF
TRBJ1-5,TRBV5-1,CASSLGPRGRGQPQHF
TRBJ2-3,TRBV11-2,CASSLLRLAGDTQYF
TRBJ2-4,TRBV2,CASRDSLAKNIQYF
TRBJ1-1,TRBV28,CASSRGGNTEAFF
TRBJ1-2,TRBV3-1/TRBV3-2,CASSQGGQSYYGYTF
TRBJ2-7,TRBV7-8,CASSPSGYEQYF
TRBJ2-1,TRBV5-1,CASSADGPGNEQFF
TRBJ2-3,TRBV10-3,CAISEFSGGDTQYF
TRBJ2-7,TRBV12-3/TRBV12-4,CASSGQGHYEQYF
TRBJ2-2,TRBV30,CAWSVLGGFDTGELFF
TRBJ2-5,TRBV7-9,CASSPAAAGETQYF
TRBJ2-1,TRBV2,CASSLRGGYEQFF
TRBJ1-6,TRBV10-3,CAISDRDRGAHSPLHF
TRBJ2-2,TRBV3-1/TRBV3-2,CASSQGPAGGPNTGELFF
TRBJ2-5,TRBV4-2,CASSQVGRGKRGETQYF
TRBJ2-3,TRBV20-1,CSASRGSGGVTDTQYF
TRBJ1-2,TRBV5-1,CASRGGTGDGYTF
TRBJ2-6,TRBV7-2,CASRPDRGGAGANVLTF
TRBJ2-3,TRBV5-1,CASSPEGKAPDTQYF